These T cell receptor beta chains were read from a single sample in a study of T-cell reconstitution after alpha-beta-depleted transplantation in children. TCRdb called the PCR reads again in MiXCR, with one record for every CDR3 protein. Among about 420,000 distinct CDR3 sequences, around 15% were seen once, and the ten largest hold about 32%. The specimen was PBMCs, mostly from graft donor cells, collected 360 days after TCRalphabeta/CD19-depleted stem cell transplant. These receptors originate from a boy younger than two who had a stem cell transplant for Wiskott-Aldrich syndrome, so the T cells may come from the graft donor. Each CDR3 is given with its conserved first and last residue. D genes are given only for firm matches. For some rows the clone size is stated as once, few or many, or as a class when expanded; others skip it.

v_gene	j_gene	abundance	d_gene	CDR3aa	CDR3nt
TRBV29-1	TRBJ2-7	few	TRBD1	CSVLVGQGRSSYEQYF	TGCAGCGTTTTGGTGGGACAGGGGAGGAGCTCCTACGAGCAGTACTTC
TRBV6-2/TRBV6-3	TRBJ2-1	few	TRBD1	CASSYSDRVNEQFF	TGTGCCAGCAGTTACTCGGACAGGGTCAATGAGCAGTTCTTC
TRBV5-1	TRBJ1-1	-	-	CASSLSSSNTEAFF	TGCGCCAGCAGCTTGTCTTCTTCGAACACTGAAGCTTTCTTT
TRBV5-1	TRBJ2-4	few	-	CASSLGVTEIAKNIQYF	TGCGCCAGCAGCTTGGGAGTCACCGAGATAGCCAAAAACATTCAGTACTTC
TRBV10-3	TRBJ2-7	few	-	CAIADSPPYEQYF	TGTGCCATCGCGGACAGTCCGCCCTACGAGCAGTACTTC
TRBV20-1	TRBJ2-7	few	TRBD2	CSASTSGEPPAYEQYF	TGCAGTGCTTCCACTAGCGGAGAGCCGCCAGCCTACGAGCAGTACTTC
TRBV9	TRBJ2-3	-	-	CASSVGGRFTDTQYF	TGTGCCAGCAGCGTAGGAGGTCGGTTCACAGATACGCAGTATTTT
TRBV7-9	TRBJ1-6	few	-	CASSPRSNSPLHF	TGTGCCAGCAGCCCACGAAGTAATTCACCCCTCCACTTT
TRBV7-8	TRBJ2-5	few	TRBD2	CASSLSGTSGAQETQYF	TGTGCCAGCAGCTTATCAGGGACTAGCGGAGCACAAGAGACCCAGTACTTC
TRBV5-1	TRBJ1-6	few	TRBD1	CASSRRDRSSNSPLHF	TGCGCCAGCAGCCGAAGGGACAGGTCATCTAATTCACCCCTCCACTTT
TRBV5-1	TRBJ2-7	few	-	CASALRRQYEQYF	TGCGCCAGCGCCCTACGGAGGCAATACGAGCAGTACTTC
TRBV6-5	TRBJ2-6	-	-	CASSYIWGRRSGANVLTF	TGTGCCAGCAGTTATATATGGGGGAGGAGGTCTGGGGCCAACGTCCTGACTTTC
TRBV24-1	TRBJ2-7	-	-	CATSARTTRKQYF	TGTGCCACCAGTGCAAGGACAACGAGGAAGCAGTACTTC
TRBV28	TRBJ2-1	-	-	CASSSKSGYNEQFF	TGTGCCAGCAGTTCTAAATCGGGATACAATGAGCAGTTCTTC
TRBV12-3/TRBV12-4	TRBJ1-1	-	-	CASSFKGFNTEAFF	TGTGCCAGCAGTTTCAAAGGGTTTAACACTGAAGCTTTCTTT
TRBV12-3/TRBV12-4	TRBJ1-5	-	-	CASSYRDKLPQHF	TGTGCCAGCAGTTACCGGGACAAACTTCCCCAGCATTTT
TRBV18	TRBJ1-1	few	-	CASSNFGPNTEAFF	TGTGCCAGCTCAAATTTTGGCCCAAACACTGAAGCTTTCTTT
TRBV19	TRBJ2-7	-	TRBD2	CASSTGTSGGLFYEQYF	TGTGCCAGTAGTACCGGGACTAGCGGGGGGTTATTCTACGAGCAGTACTTC
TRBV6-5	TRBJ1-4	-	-	CASSYARVSNEKLFF	TGTGCCAGCAGTTACGCACGGGTTTCTAATGAAAAACTGTTTTTT
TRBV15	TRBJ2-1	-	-	CATSRDWGPRTDEQFF	TGTGCCACCAGCAGAGATTGGGGACCCCGGACAGATGAGCAGTTCTTC
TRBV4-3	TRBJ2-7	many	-	CASSQGTGYHEQYF	TGCGCCAGCAGCCAAGGTACAGGGTACCACGAGCAGTACTTC
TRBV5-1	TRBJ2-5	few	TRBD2	CASSLGLAGGMETQYF	TGCGCCAGCAGCCTGGGACTAGCGGGAGGGATGGAGACCCAGTACTTC
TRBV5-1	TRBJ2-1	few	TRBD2	CASKRDSYNEQFF	TGCGCCAGCAAGCGGGACTCCTACAATGAGCAGTTCTTC
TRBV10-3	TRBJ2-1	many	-	CAIGDGQPVFTNEQFF	TGTGCCATCGGGGATGGACAGCCTGTATTTACCAATGAGCAGTTCTTC
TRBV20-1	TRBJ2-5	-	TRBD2	CSARGGGFQETQYF	TGCAGTGCTAGGGGCGGGGGGTTCCAAGAGACCCAGTACTTC
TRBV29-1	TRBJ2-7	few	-	CSVLTVSYEQYF	TGCAGCGTCCTGACAGTCTCCTACGAGCAGTACTTC
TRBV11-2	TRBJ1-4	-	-	CASSLKTVGTEKLFF	TGTGCCAGCAGCTTAAAAACCGTCGGGACCGAAAAACTGTTTTTT
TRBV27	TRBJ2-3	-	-	CASSFRVPRYTDTQYF	TGTGCCAGCAGTTTCCGGGTGCCGAGGTACACAGATACGCAGTATTTT
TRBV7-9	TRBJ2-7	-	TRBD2	CASSPEGTSWKYEQYF	TGTGCCAGCAGCCCCGAAGGGACTAGTTGGAAATACGAGCAGTACTTC
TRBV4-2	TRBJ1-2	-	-	CASSRTSGGYGYTF	TGTGCCAGCAGCCGAACGAGTGGAGGCTATGGCTACACCTTC
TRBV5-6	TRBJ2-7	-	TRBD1	CASSPGPTGAYEQYF	TGTGCCAGCAGCCCCGGGCCGACAGGGGCCTACGAGCAGTACTTC
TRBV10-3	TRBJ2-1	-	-	CAISPGRPVSNEQFF	TGTGCCATCAGTCCAGGACGCCCGGTGAGCAATGAGCAGTTCTTC
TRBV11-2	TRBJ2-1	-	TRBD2	CASSLGTSDYNEQFF	TGTGCCAGCAGCTTAGGGACTAGCGACTACAATGAGCAGTTCTTC
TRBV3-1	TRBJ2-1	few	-	CASSRGRSPYNEQFF	TGTGCCAGCAGCCGGGGAAGGAGCCCCTACAATGAGCAGTTCTTC
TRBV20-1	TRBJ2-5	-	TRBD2	CSARVPIAGEQETQYF	TGCAGTGCTAGAGTACCCATAGCGGGAGAACAAGAGACCCAGTACTTC
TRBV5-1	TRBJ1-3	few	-	CASSLRGTLSGNTIYF	TGCGCCAGCAGCTTGCGCGGAACGCTCTCTGGAAACACCATATATTTT
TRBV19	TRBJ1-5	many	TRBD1	CASSRLDRDNQPQHF	TGTGCCAGTAGCCGGTTGGACAGGGACAATCAGCCCCAGCATTTT
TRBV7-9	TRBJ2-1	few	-	CASSHWTYNEQFF	TGTGCCAGCAGCCACTGGACCTACAATGAGCAGTTCTTC
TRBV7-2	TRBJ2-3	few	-	CASSLSWPDTQYF	TGTGCCAGCAGCTTATCATGGCCAGATACGCAGTATTTT
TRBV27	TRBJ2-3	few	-	CASSLSAGSTQYF	TGTGCCAGCAGTTTATCCGCGGGAAGTACGCAGTATTTT
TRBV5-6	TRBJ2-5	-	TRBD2	CASSLKAGVVETQYF	TGTGCCAGCAGCTTGAAGGCGGGAGTGGTAGAGACCCAGTACTTC
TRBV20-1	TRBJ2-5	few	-	CSAEKPGHQKETQYF	TGCAGTGCTGAAAAACCGGGACATCAAAAAGAGACCCAGTACTTC
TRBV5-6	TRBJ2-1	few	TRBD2	CASSLVRLAGVPSSYNEQFF	TGTGCCAGCAGCTTAGTTCGACTAGCGGGGGTCCCTAGCTCCTACAATGAGCAGTTCTTC
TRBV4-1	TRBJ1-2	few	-	CASSQRGEREYGYTF	TGCGCCAGCAGCCAACGCGGGGAGAGGGAGTATGGCTACACCTTC
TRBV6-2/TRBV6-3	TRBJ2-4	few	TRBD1	CASSYPPGGVKNIQYF	TGTGCCAGCAGTTACCCCCCAGGGGGCGTAAAGAACATTCAGTACTTC
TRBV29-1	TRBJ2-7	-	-	CSVGQDASYEQYF	TGCAGCGTTGGCCAGGATGCCTCCTACGAGCAGTACTTC
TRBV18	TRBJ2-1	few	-	CASSPGWSSYNEQFF	TGTGCCAGCTCACCAGGGTGGAGCTCCTACAATGAGCAGTTCTTC
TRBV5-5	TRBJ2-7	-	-	CASKARLAYSYEQYF	TGTGCCAGCAAAGCTAGATTAGCCTACTCCTACGAGCAGTACTTC
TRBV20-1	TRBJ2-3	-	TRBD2	CSARGSLAGRTVTQYF	TGCAGTGCTAGAGGCTCACTAGCGGGACGCACAGTTACGCAGTATTTT
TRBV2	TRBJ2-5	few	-	CASSYRAYQETQYF	TGTGCCAGCAGTTACAGGGCGTACCAAGAGACCCAGTACTTC
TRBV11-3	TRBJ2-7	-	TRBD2	CASSSRTSAISYEQYF	TGTGCCAGCAGCTCCCGGACTAGCGCTATCTCCTACGAGCAGTACTTC
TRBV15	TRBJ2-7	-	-	CATSTNREYEQYF	TGTGCCACCAGCACAAACAGGGAGTACGAGCAGTACTTC
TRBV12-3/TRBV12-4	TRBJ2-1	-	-	CASSLVYTGRNEQFF	TGTGCCAGCAGTTTAGTGTACACGGGACGCAATGAGCAGTTCTTC